These T cell receptor beta chains were read from a single sample in a study of blood T cell repertoires in COVID-19. The data were produced by immunoSEQ multiplex PCR, yet TCRdb's version contains in-frame clones alone and is incomplete. The data show 130,000 or so clones, roughly 88% seen once. Sequenced material: peripheral blood. These receptors were taken from a man aged 65 to 85 with active COVID-19. The CDR3 runs from the conserved cysteine through the conserved F or W. A D gene is named only where the DNA matches it firmly. Some rows have no size entry. The others give once, few or many, or a class for an expanded clone.

TRBD1 | 15 | - | TRBJ1-2 | TRBV7-9 | TGTGCCAGCAGCTTATGGGACAGGCAACCCTATGGCTACACCTTC | CASSLWDRQPYGYTF
TRBD1 | 15 | - | TRBJ2-3 | TRBV5-4 | TGTGCCAGCAGTTCTAAGACAGGGAGCACAGATACGCAGTATTTT | CASSSKTGSTDTQYF
TRBD1 | 13 | - | TRBJ2-7 | TRBV3-1/TRBV3-2 | TGTGCCAGCAGCCAAACCCGGACAGGGAACGTTTCCTTC | CASSQTRTGNVSF
TRBD2 | 15 | - | TRBJ2-2 | TRBV7-2 | TGTGCCAGCAGCTGGAGCGGGGGAGAACCCGGGGAGCTGTTTTTT | CASSWSGGEPGELFF
- | 15 | - | TRBJ1-1 | TRBV9 | TGTGCCAGCAGCGTAGCTGGGGGGGCGAACACTGAAGCTTTCTTT | CASSVAGGANTEAFF
TRBD1 | 16 | - | TRBJ2-3 | TRBV5-6 | TGTGCCAGCAGCTTAGGGACAGGGGGTCCCGTGAGTACGCAGTATTTT | CASSLGTGGPVSTQYF
- | 15 | - | TRBJ1-6 | TRBV2 | TGTGCCAGCAGTAGGATCCTCGGGGTTGCGGCACCCCTCCACTTT | CASSRILGVAAPLHF
- | 12 | - | TRBJ2-3 | TRBV11-1 | TGTGCCAGCAGCTTACGGGAATATACGCAGTATTTT | CASSLREYTQYF
- | 14 | - | TRBJ1-4 | TRBV7-6 | TGTGCCAGCAGCCAAGCGGGGGGTGGTGAAAAACTGTTTTTT | CASSQAGGGEKLFF
- | 12 | - | TRBJ2-3 | TRBV28 | TGTGCCAGCGGCTCCTCGTGGGATACGCAGTATTTT | CASGSSWDTQYF
TRBD1 | 16 | - | TRBJ1-6 | TRBV3-1/TRBV3-2 | TGTGCCAGCAGCCAACTACCGGGACAGGACAATTCACCCCTCCACTTT | CASSQLPGQDNSPLHF
TRBD2 | 15 | - | TRBJ2-3 | TRBV6-5 | TGTGCCAGCAGTAAGCTAGCGGGAGGAGCAGATACGCAGTATTTT | CASSKLAGGADTQYF
TRBD1 | 15 | - | TRBJ1-1 | TRBV5-1 | TGCGCCAGCAGCCCGGGGGACAGTGTCAACACTGAAGCTTTCTTT | CASSPGDSVNTEAFF
- | 13 | - | TRBJ1-4 | TRBV7-5 | TGTGTCAGAAGCTCGGGGGATGGGGAAAAACTGTTTTTT | CVRSSGDGEKLFF
- | 14 | - | TRBJ1-5 | TRBV27 | TGTGCCAGCAGTGAAACAGGGAACTATCAGCCCCAGCATTTT | CASSETGNYQPQHF
TRBD1 | 13 | - | TRBJ2-7 | TRBV30 | TGTGCCTGGAGGGGACAGGGGCTAGGGGAGCAGTACTTC | CAWRGQGLGEQYF
- | 13 | - | TRBJ2-5 | TRBV6-2/TRBV6-3 | TGTGCCAGCAGTTTCGCACGGAGAGAGACCCAGTACTTC | CASSFARRETQYF
- | 14 | once | TRBJ2-7 | TRBV5-5 | TGTGCCAGCAGCCGGGTGGCTGCCTCCTACGAGCAGTACTTC | CASSRVAASYEQYF
- | 18 | - | TRBJ2-1 | TRBV9 | TGTGCCAGCAGCGTCGCTCCTTTCTACTTAATACCTTACAATGAGCAGTTCTTC | CASSVAPFYLIPYNEQFF
TRBD1 | 16 | - | TRBJ1-4 | TRBV9 | TGTGCCAGCAGCGTAGGCAACAGGGGGCGGAATGAAAAACTGTTTTTT | CASSVGNRGRNEKLFF
- | 14 | - | TRBJ2-7 | TRBV5-1 | TGCGCCAGCAGCCCTCGGACAACGAGCTACGAGCAGTACTTC | CASSPRTTSYEQYF
- | 13 | few | TRBJ1-5 | TRBV6-2/TRBV6-3 | TGTGCCAGCAGTGACAGGATGGATCAGCCCCAGCATTTT | CASSDRMDQPQHF
- | 16 | - | TRBJ2-2 | TRBV11-2 | TGTGCCAGCAGCTCGACAAGGGGGTCGGACACCGGGGAGCTGTTTTTT | CASSSTRGSDTGELFF
TRBD2 | 17 | once | TRBJ2-1 | TRBV13 | TGTGCCAGCAGCTTACCTCTAGCGGTTAGCTCCTACAATGAGCAGTTCTTC | CASSLPLAVSSYNEQFF
TRBD1 | 15 | - | TRBJ2-7 | TRBV2 | TGTGCCAGCAGTGAGGCCGGGACAGCCTACTACGAGCAGTACTTC | CASSEAGTAYYEQYF